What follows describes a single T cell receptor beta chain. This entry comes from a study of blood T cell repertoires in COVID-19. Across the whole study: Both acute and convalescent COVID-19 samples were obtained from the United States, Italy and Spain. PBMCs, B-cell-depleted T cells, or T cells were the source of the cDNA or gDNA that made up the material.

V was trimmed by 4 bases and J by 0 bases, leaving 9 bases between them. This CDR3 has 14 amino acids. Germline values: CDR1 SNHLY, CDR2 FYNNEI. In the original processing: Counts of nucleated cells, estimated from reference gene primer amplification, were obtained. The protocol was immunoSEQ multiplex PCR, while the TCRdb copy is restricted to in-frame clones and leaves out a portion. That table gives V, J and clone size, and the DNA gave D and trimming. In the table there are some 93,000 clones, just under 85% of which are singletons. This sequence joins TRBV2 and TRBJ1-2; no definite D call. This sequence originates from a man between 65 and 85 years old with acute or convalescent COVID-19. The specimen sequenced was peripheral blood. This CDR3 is CASSGGSANYGYTF. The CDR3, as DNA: TGTGCCAGCAGTGGAGGGTCGGCTAACTATGGCTACACCTTC.